The rows below give T cell receptor beta chains drawn from one sample of a study of blood T cell repertoires in COVID-19. Profiling relied on immunoSEQ multiplex PCR, and the TCRdb table lists in-frame clones only, not all of them. The repertoire has about 290,000 clones, over 80% of them found once; the top ten carry 4.1%. The specimen sequenced was peripheral blood. Receptors were obtained from a woman between 50 and 59 years old with active or convalescent COVID-19. Both conserved end residues are part of each CDR3. The D gene is left open where the match is weak. The size entry is marked missing in some rows and otherwise reads once, few, many or a size class.

abundance	d_gene	j_gene	v_gene	len	CDR3nt	CDR3aa
-	-	TRBJ2-7	TRBV13	13	TGTGCCAGCAGCTTAGCGGGAGCCTACGAGCAGTACTTC	CASSLAGAYEQYF
once	-	TRBJ2-7	TRBV14	11	TGTGCCAGCAGCCAATTGACAGCTAAGTACTTC	CASSQLTAKYF
-	-	TRBJ2-7	TRBV19	15	TGTGCCAGTAGTATGAATCTAGCAGCCCCCTACGAGCAGTACTTC	CASSMNLAAPYEQYF
-	-	TRBJ2-2	TRBV2	13	TGTGCCAGCAGCGAACAGGGTACCGGGGAGCTGTTTTTT	CASSEQGTGELFF
-	-	TRBJ2-5	TRBV2	13	TGTGCCAGCAGGACTAGGGTGGAAGAGACCCAGTACTTC	CASRTRVEETQYF
-	TRBD1	TRBJ2-5	TRBV5-1	15	TGCGCCAGCAGCTTGGCAGGGACAGGGGGGGAGACCCAGTACTTC	CASSLAGTGGETQYF
-	-	TRBJ2-1	TRBV28	15	TGTGCCAGCAGTCCGGCCACAGGGCCCTACAATGAGCAGTTCTTC	CASSPATGPYNEQFF
-	TRBD1	TRBJ1-2	TRBV28	15	TGTGCCAGCAGTTTAAAACAGGGGGCGCGCTATGGCTACACCTTC	CASSLKQGARYGYTF
once	-	TRBJ1-1	TRBV2	13	TGTGCCAGCAGTGTCGACAGAACTACTGAAGCTTTCTTT	CASSVDRTTEAFF
-	TRBD2	TRBJ2-1	TRBV7-9	16	TGTGCCAGCAGCTTCCTACTAGCGGAACTCTACAATGAGCAGTTCTTC	CASSFLLAELYNEQFF
-	-	TRBJ1-6	TRBV28	17	TGTGCCAGCAGACGAGGACAGCGAAGCTCCTATAATTCACCCCTCCACTTT	CASRRGQRSSYNSPLHF
once	TRBD1	TRBJ2-2	TRBV18	15	TGTGCCAGCTCAGAGACAGGGGCTCACGGCGGGGAGCTGTTTTTT	CASSETGAHGGELFF
once	TRBD1	TRBJ1-5	TRBV10-2	14	TGCGCCAGCAGTGACCGACAGGGTAATCAGCCCCAGCATTTT	CASSDRQGNQPQHF
-	TRBD1	TRBJ1-1	TRBV6-5	13	TGTGCCAGCATGAGACAGGGGGCCACTGAAGCTTTCTTT	CASMRQGATEAFF
-	TRBD1	TRBJ1-6	TRBV5-4	15	TGTGCCAGCAGCCGCGGACAGGGGAACTCATCACCCCTCCACTTT	CASSRGQGNSSPLHF
-	TRBD1	TRBJ1-2	TRBV11-2	17	TGTGCCAGCAGCCAGATTCGGACAGGGGGAGGGAATTATGGCTACACCTTC	CASSQIRTGGGNYGYTF
-	-	TRBJ1-3	TRBV7-2	19	TGTGCCAGCAGCCTAACTAGCCCTCAGGGAGGGAGTCCTGGAAACACCATATATTTT	CASSLTSPQGGSPGNTIYF
-	TRBD2	TRBJ2-7	TRBV28	15	TGTGCCAGCAGCGTGGGGACTAGCGGGTACTACGAGCAGTACTTC	CASSVGTSGYYEQYF
few	-	TRBJ2-5	TRBV7-9	17	TGTGCCAGCAGCGCCCCCGGCGAGGGTCTGTACAAAGAGACCCAGTACTTC	CASSAPGEGLYKETQYF
-	TRBD2	TRBJ2-3	TRBV4-2	21	TGTGCCAGCAGCCGCTTGGGGTTGGCGGGAGTGGGCATTAACGTCACAGATACGCAGTATTTT	CASSRLGLAGVGINVTDTQYF
few	-	TRBJ2-1	TRBV20-1	17	TGCAGTGCTAGTAGTGTTCAGGTCCCGAGCTCCTACAATGAGCAGTTCTTC	CSASSVQVPSSYNEQFF
once	-	TRBJ1-2	TRBV5-1	14	TGCGCCAGCAGCCCTCTTGGGGCAGGGCATGGCTACACCTTC	CASSPLGAGHGYTF
-	-	TRBJ1-1	TRBV5-1	14	TGCGCCAGCAGCTTGGAAGGGGCCAACACTGAAGCTTTCTTT	CASSLEGANTEAFF
-	TRBD1	TRBJ2-7	TRBV6-1	15	TGTGCCAGCAGTGACAGGGGGCTAGGGTCCTACGAGCAGTACTTC	CASSDRGLGSYEQYF
-	-	TRBJ2-2	TRBV18	14	TGTGCCAGCTCACCACCTCGGGGGACCGGGGAGCTGTTTTTT	CASSPPRGTGELFF
-	TRBD2	TRBJ2-3	TRBV7-2	19	TGTGCCAGCAGCAAACGGACTAGCGGCAGCCTCCGGGGCACAGATACGCAGTATTTT	CASSKRTSGSLRGTDTQYF
-	-	TRBJ1-1	TRBV12-3/TRBV12-4	11	TGTGCCAGCACGACATACTCTGAAGCTTTCTTT	CASTTYSEAFF
-	TRBD2	TRBJ2-5	TRBV24-1	14	TGTGCCACCAGTGAGACTAGCGGGAGGGAAGCCCAGTACTTC	CATSETSGREAQYF
-	-	TRBJ2-1	TRBV24-1	16	TGTGCCACCAGCCCGCAGGGCCCAGGCTCCTACAATGAGCAGTTCTTC	CATSPQGPGSYNEQFF
-	-	TRBJ1-2	TRBV30	15	TGTGCCTCGGACGTCGATAGACAGAATAACTATGGCTACACCTTC	CASDVDRQNNYGYTF
-	TRBD1	TRBJ2-5	TRBV6-5	14	TGTGCCGTCGAGGACAGGGGGCTTCGTGAGACCCAGTACTTC	CAVEDRGLRETQYF
few	TRBD2	TRBJ2-7	TRBV9	15	TGTGCCAGCAGCGCCGGACTAGCGGGGACCTACGAGCAGTACTTC	CASSAGLAGTYEQYF
few	-	TRBJ2-6	TRBV7-3	16	TGTGCCAGCAGCTCACCCGGGACATCTGGGGCCAACGTCCTGACTTTC	CASSSPGTSGANVLTF
-	-	TRBJ2-7	TRBV6-1	18	TGTGCCAGCAGTGACACGCGGAGCCGAAGGGGGAAGTTCTACGAGCAGTACTTC	CASSDTRSRRGKFYEQYF
-	TRBD2	TRBJ2-1	TRBV5-1	16	TGCGCCAGCAGTCTGACGACTAGCGGGAGTAACAATGAGCAGTTCTTC	CASSLTTSGSNNEQFF
-	-	TRBJ2-1	TRBV6-2/TRBV6-3	15	TGTGCCAGCAGACCTTCAGGGATCTCCTACAATGAGCAGTTCTTC	CASRPSGISYNEQFF
-	-	TRBJ2-5	TRBV6-2/TRBV6-3	17	TGTGCCAGCAGTCCCGGGACACCTCTTCGACGTGGAGAGACCCAGTACTTC	CASSPGTPLRRGETQYF
-	TRBD1	TRBJ2-7	TRBV19	13	TGTGCCAGTTCGGCAGGACAGGCCTACGAGCAGTACTTC	CASSAGQAYEQYF
-	TRBD1	TRBJ1-4	TRBV3-1/TRBV3-2	15	TGTGCCAGCAGCCTAACAGGGGGACCTAATGAAAAACTGTTTTTT	CASSLTGGPNEKLFF
-	-	TRBJ1-1	TRBV20-1	11	TGCAGTGCTAGAGAGTTTAGTGAAGCTTTCTTT	CSAREFSEAFF
-	TRBD2	TRBJ2-1	TRBV7-3	15	TGTGCCAGCAGCCTTAGTGGGAGGGCCTACAATGAGCAGTTCTTC	CASSLSGRAYNEQFF
-	-	TRBJ1-1	TRBV2	13	TGTGCCAGCAGTGAATGGCCGAACACTGAAGCTTTCTTT	CASSEWPNTEAFF
once	TRBD1	TRBJ1-2	TRBV7-9	13	TGTGCCAGCAGCTCCCAGGGGGCGGACGGCTACACCTTC	CASSSQGADGYTF
-	-	TRBJ1-2	TRBV18	14	TGTGCCAGCTCATTGTCCCCGCGCGGCTATGGCTACACCTTC	CASSLSPRGYGYTF
few	TRBD1	TRBJ2-4	TRBV6-5	14	TGTGCCAGCCTTTTAGGGGGCGCGCAAAACATTCAGTACTTC	CASLLGGAQNIQYF
-	TRBD2	TRBJ2-7	TRBV19	15	TGTGCCAGTAGTACTCGAGCGGGAGGGCCGGGCGAGCAGTACTTC	CASSTRAGGPGEQYF
-	-	TRBJ2-3	TRBV4-1	14	TGCGCCAGCAGCCTGACCCCGGGGGCAGATACGCAGTATTTT	CASSLTPGADTQYF
-	-	TRBJ1-2	TRBV27	14	TGTGCCAGCAGTTTATCGGGAGGTTCTGGTGGCTACACCTTC	CASSLSGGSGGYTF
many	-	TRBJ1-1	TRBV27	14	TGTGCCAGCAGTTTAAGTCTAGCGAACACTGAAGCTTTCTTT	CASSLSLANTEAFF
once	TRBD1	TRBJ2-1	TRBV7-8	14	TGTGCCAGCAGCTCACCTCGGACCGGGACAGCCAAGGTCTTC	CASSSPRTGTAKVF